This T cell receptor (beta chain) was sequenced for a study of T cell responses to AZD1222 COVID-19 vaccine. Study-wide findings and caveats: Donors, mostly white British, included more females; clonal diversity was possibly underestimated. Repertoires were sampled only after the peak T cell response.

Judged by abundance, this clone is medium-sized. The target antigen is unknown. This CDR3 contains 20 residues. From germline, CDR1 is LGHNA and CDR2 YNFKEQ. The V segment lost 3 bases and the J segment 4 bases; nucleotides outside the gene matches: 12. Second doses were pooled across both intervals (about 4 or about 12 weeks). Assay used: immunoSEQ multiplex PCR; TCRdb lists only in-frame clones, some missing. The sample consists of 120,000 to 150,000 clones, roughly nine tenths of them appearing once. This chain links TRBV4-2 with TRBJ2-2; TRBD2 aligns across 15 bases. Material: peripheral blood, obtained 28 days after the second AZD1222 dose. This TCR was sampled from an adult who received the AZD1222 COVID-19 vaccine. CDR3 sequence: CASSHEASGLAGGSTGELFF. The CDR3 region has the DNA TGTGCCAGCAGCCACGAAGCGTCGGGACTAGCGGGAGGCAGCACCGGGGAGCTGTTTTTT.